What follows are 17 T cell receptor beta chains derived from one specimen sequenced in a study of blood T cell repertoires in COVID-19. Repertoires were generated with immunoSEQ multiplex PCR, while TCRdb's copy carries only in-frame clones and drops some. This table holds roughly 250,000 clones, about 87% found once. The sequencing input was PBMCs or T cells enriched from blood (not recorded which). Receptors were obtained from a woman between 45 and 65 years old who had recovered from COVID-19.

The V and J genes are TRBV28 and TRBJ1-2, with 7 bases that match TRBD1. Germline V gene lookup returns CDR1 MDHEN and CDR2 SYDVKM. Trimming cost V 8 bases and J 5 bases; bases outside gene matches: 5. This CDR3 has 12 amino acids. This CDR3 reads CASVTGDYGYTF. The CDR3 bases are TGTGCCAGCGTTACAGGGGATTATGGCTACACCTTC.

The chain carries TRBV5-1 and TRBJ1-1; D is possibly TRBD1 (5 bases). Germline lookup yields CDR1 SGHRS and CDR2 YFSETQ. The germline V and J ends were trimmed by 5 bases and 4 bases, with 18 bases remaining between them. The CDR3 loop spans 15 amino acids. The CDR3 nucleotides are TGCGCCAGCAGTCAACAACCCCAGGGAGGCACTGAAGCTTTCTTT. It codes for CASSQQPQGGTEAFF.

V gene TRBV10-3 combines with J gene TRBJ2-1, with 11 bases matching TRBD2. After removal of 6 bases from V and 5 bases from J, the junction contained 3 bases not matched to a gene. Germline assignment: CDR1 ENHRY and CDR2 SYGVKD. The CDR3 sequence is 14 residues long. CDR3 sequence reads: CAIRGTSGNNEQFF. In nucleotides, the CDR3 is TGTGCCATCAGGGGGACTAGCGGAAACAATGAGCAGTTCTTC.

The V call is TRBV9, the J call TRBJ2-7, with D perhaps TRBD2 (6 bases). V lost 0 bases and J 3 bases, leaving 10 bases between the germline ends. The germline V gene encodes CDR1 SGDLS and CDR2 YYNGEE. The CDR3 covers 14 residues. The CDR3 bases are TGTGCCAGCAGCGTAGGCGGGGCTAACTACGAGCAGTACTTC. Protein: CASSVGGANYEQYF.

The gene calls are TRBV18 and TRBJ2-2; TRBD1 agrees at 9 bases. This CDR3 region has 17 residues. CDR1 and CDR2 (germline): KGHSH, LQKENI. After removal of 3 bases from V and 4 bases from J, the junction contained 9 bases not matched to a gene. The CDR3 nucleotides read TGTGCCAGCTCACCTCCCTATTCGACAGGGGGCACCGGGGAGCTGTTTTTT. Translated, it gives CASSPPYSTGGTGELFF. The full variable domain, rest sourced from reference TRBV18 and TRBJ2-2, is NAGVMQNPRHLVRRRGQEARLRCSPMKGHSHVYWYRQLPEEGLKFMVYLQKENIIDESGMPKERFSAEFPKEGPSILRIQQVVRGDSAAYFCASSPPYSTGGTGELFFGEGSRLTVL.

This clone showed up just a few times. The chain is built from TRBV27 and TRBJ1-2; TRBD1 is a possible D gene (5 bases). The length of the CDR3 is 16 residues. V was shortened by 5 bases and J by 0 bases, with 16 bases between the two germline ends. CDR1 is MNHEY and CDR2 is SMNVEV in the germline V gene (reference sequence). The CDR3 reads CASSPWGRGTNYGYTF. The CDR3, as DNA: TGTGCCAGCAGTCCATGGGGACGGGGGACTAACTATGGCTACACCTTC.

The chain has TRBV5-4 and TRBJ2-3; 11 positions agree with TRBD2. The CDR3 has 16 amino acids. Trimming cost V 5 bases and J 5 bases; bases outside gene matches: 10. Germline CDR1 is SGHNT and CDR2 is YYREEE (reference sequence). In DNA, the CDR3 is TGTGCCAGCAGAACCAGGGGACTAGCGGCAGGAGATACGCAGTATTTT. It specifies CASRTRGLAAGDTQYF.

The chain recombines TRBV7-6 with TRBJ1-5, with D uncertain. In germline, CDR1 is SGHVS, CDR2 FNYEAQ. The CDR3 covers 14 residues. Trimming removed 5 bases at V and 4 bases at J, with 12 bases between. CDR3 in amino acids: CASSEGWGNQPQHF. The CDR3 nucleotides read TGTGCCAGCAGCGAGGGCTGGGGAAATCAGCCCCAGCATTTT.

The chain combines TRBV7-6 with TRBJ2-7; 14 bases agree with TRBD2. The ends lost 5 bases at V and 4 bases at J; junction bases unmatched: 7. The germline gives CDR1 SGHVS, CDR2 FNYEAQ. The CDR3 spans 16 residues. The DNA of the CDR3 is TGTGCCAGCAGCCCGCGACTAGCGGGAGGGCCGTACGAGCAGTACTTC. Translating gives CASSPRLAGGPYEQYF.

This sequence joins TRBV11-3 and TRBJ2-6, with D perhaps matching TRBD1 (5 bases). The CDR3 has 17 residues. V was cut by 1 base and J by 0 bases, with 10 bases left in between. CDR1 and CDR2 from the germline V gene are SGHNT and YENEEA. The CDR3 DNA is TGTGCCAGCAGCTTAGGGGGCGGCCACTCTGGGGCCAACGTCCTGACTTTC. Translating gives CASSLGGGHSGANVLTF.

The chain couples TRBV11-2 to TRBJ2-3, with D tentatively TRBD1 (5 bases). The CDR3 is made up of 16 amino acids. V was trimmed by 5 bases and J by 0 bases, leaving 15 bases between them. Germline CDR1 is SGHAT and CDR2 is FQNNGV. The CDR3 nucleotides read TGTGCCAGCAGCCCCGTAAGGGGTCTTAGCACAGATACGCAGTATTTT. It is translated as CASSPVRGLSTDTQYF.

This chain uses TRBV7-3 with TRBJ2-3; tentative D call: TRBD2 (6 bases). The V gene's germline CDR1 is SGHTA and CDR2 FQGTGA. V was cut by 2 bases and J by 6 bases, with 12 bases left in between. CDR3 size: 14 residues. CDR3 protein: CASSLVRGGDTQYF. DNA of the CDR3: TGTGCCAGCAGCTTAGTTAGGGGAGGCGATACGCAGTATTTT.

This clone has just a few counts. The chain joins TRBV6-5 to TRBJ2-1, with 8 bases that match TRBD1. The CDR3 runs to 15 residues. Germline CDR1 MNHEY, CDR2 SVGAGI. Trimming removed 7 bases from V and 5 bases from J; junction bases left unmatched: 10. In DNA, the CDR3 is TGTGCCAGCACCATACCGGGACAGGTCAACAATGAGCAGTTCTTC. It specifies CASTIPGQVNNEQFF.

The chain is built from TRBV29-1 and TRBJ2-1, with 9 bases that match TRBD2. This CDR3 has 17 residues. In germline, CDR1 is SQVTM, CDR2 ANQGSEA. With 6 bases clipped from V and 0 bases from J, the junction kept 12 bases outside the gene matches. CDR3 in DNA: TGCAGCGTCCGAGGTCTAGCGGGAACCGACTCCTACAATGAGCAGTTCTTC. As protein: CSVRGLAGTDSYNEQFF.

The chain links TRBV18 to TRBJ2-5, with 8 positions matching TRBD1. Looked up from germline, CDR1 is KGHSH and CDR2 is LQKENI. CDR3 length: 15 residues. The V segment lost 3 bases and the J segment 5 bases; nucleotides outside the gene matches: 8. The CDR3 protein is CASSPGQGVWETQYF. Written as DNA, the CDR3 is TGTGCCAGCTCACCCGGACAGGGAGTCTGGGAGACCCAGTACTTC. Variable domain in full (rest from reference TRBV18 and TRBJ2-5): NAGVMQNPRHLVRRRGQEARLRCSPMKGHSHVYWYRQLPEEGLKFMVYLQKENIIDESGMPKERFSAEFPKEGPSILRIQQVVRGDSAAYFCASSPGQGVWETQYFGPGTRLLVL.

Comment on this clone: One end of the junction fails to match germline, which may point to a read error. This chain connects TRBV5-6 to TRBJ2-7; 12 bases map to TRBD2. There are 14 residues in the CDR3. The V gene's germline CDR1 is SGHDT and CDR2 YYEEEE. CDR3 sequence reads: CASRLGLAGGEQYF. CDR3 DNA: TGTGCCAGCAGATTGGGGCTAGCGGGAGGGGAGCAGTACTTC.

This clone was seen only once. The chain carries TRBV5-1 and TRBJ2-1; D gene uncertain. Germline loops: CDR1 SGHRS, CDR2 YFSETQ. The CDR3 runs 11 residues. The ends were cut back, 7 bases at V and 8 bases at J, with 10 bases in the middle. CDR3 coding DNA: TGCGCCAGCTGCGCGTTCGATGAGCAGTTCTTC. Amino acids: CASCAFDEQFF.